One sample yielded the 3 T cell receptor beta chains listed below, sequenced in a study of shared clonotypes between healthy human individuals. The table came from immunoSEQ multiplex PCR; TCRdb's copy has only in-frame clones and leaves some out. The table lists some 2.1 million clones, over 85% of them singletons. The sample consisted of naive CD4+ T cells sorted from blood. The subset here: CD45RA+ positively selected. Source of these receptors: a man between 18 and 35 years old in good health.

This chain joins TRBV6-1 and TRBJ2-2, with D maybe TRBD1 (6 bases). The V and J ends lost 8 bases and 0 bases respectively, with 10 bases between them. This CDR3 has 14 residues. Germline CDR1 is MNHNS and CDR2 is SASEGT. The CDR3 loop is CASFNRANTGELFF. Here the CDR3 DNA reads TGTGCCAGCTTCAACAGGGCGAACACCGGGGAGCTGTTTTTT.

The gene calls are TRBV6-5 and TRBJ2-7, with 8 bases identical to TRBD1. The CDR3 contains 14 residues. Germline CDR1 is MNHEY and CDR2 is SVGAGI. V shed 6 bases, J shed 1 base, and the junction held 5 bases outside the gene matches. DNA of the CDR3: TGTGCCAGCAGATCCCGGACAGGGTCCTACGAGCAGTACTTC. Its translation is CASRSRTGSYEQYF.

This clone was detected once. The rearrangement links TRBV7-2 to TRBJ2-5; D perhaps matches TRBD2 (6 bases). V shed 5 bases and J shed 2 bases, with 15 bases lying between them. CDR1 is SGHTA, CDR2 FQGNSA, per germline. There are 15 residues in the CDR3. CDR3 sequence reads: CASSARRRGQETQYF. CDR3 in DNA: TGTGCCAGCAGCGCCCGACGGAGGGGACAAGAGACCCAGTACTTC.